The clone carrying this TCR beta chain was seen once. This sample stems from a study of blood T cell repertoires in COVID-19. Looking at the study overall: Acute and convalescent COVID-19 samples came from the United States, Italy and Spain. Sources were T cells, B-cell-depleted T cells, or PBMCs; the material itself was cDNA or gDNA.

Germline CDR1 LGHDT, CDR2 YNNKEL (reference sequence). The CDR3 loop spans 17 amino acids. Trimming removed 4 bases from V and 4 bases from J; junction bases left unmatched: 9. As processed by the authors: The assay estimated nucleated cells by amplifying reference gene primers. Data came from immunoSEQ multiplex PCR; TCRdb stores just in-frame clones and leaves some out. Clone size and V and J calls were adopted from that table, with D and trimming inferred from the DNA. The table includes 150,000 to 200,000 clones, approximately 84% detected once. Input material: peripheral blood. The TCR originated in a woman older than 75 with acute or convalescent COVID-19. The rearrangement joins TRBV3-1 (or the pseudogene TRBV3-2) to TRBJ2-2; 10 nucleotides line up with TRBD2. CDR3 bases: TGTGCCAGCAGCCCGGCTAGCGGGGGAACGGGCACCGGGGAGCTGTTTTTT. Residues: CASSPASGGTGTGELFF.